This entry features one T cell receptor (beta chain) sequence. Its antigen is not identified. The sequence runs out 3 residues before the end of the CDR3; the remainder is reconstructed from the germline J gene. Sequencing used immunoSEQ multiplex PCR; TCRdb keeps in-frame clones, though not all of them. This repertoire includes under 45,000 clones. The data belong to a study of T cells in women clearing cervical HPV infection. As for the study in general: HLA type could not be excluded as a confounder. Overall study findings and caveats: CIN3+ cases had significantly higher TCR repertoire richness than controls, but evenness did not differ.

J was trimmed by 2 bases and V by 2 bases; bases with no gene match: 10. There are 17 residues in the CDR3. Germline lookup yields CDR1 WNHNN and CDR2 SYGVQD (reference sequence). V gene TRBV10-1 combines with J gene TRBJ2-3; 7 bases align to TRBD2. The sequence derives from a woman aged 18 to 75 with a cervical HPV16 infection that either progressed to CIN3+ or cleared (not recorded which). The sample consisted of blood buffy coat. The CDR3 bases that were read are TGCGCCAGCAGTGAGGAACCGGGACTACAGATCACAGATACG. It translates to CASSEEPGLQITDT. The complete CDR3 sequence is CASSEEPGLQITDTQYF.